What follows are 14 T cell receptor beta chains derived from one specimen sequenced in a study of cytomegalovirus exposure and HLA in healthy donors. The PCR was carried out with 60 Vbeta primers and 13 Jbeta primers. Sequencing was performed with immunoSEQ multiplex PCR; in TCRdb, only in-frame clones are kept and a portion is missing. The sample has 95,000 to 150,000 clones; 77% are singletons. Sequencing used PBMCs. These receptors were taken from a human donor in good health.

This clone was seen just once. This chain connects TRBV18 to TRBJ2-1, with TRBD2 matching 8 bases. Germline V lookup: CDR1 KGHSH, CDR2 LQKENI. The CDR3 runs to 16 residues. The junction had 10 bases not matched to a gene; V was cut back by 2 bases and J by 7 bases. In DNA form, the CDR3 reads TGTGCCAGCTCACCAGCCCGGACCGGGAGGGATAATGAGCAGTTCTTC. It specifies CASSPARTGRDNEQFF.

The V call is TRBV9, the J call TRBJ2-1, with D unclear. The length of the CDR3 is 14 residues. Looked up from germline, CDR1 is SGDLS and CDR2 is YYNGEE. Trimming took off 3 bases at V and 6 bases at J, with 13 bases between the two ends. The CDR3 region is CASSGVGSGNEQFF. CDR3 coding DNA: TGTGCCAGCAGCGGTGTAGGTTCGGGCAATGAGCAGTTCTTC.

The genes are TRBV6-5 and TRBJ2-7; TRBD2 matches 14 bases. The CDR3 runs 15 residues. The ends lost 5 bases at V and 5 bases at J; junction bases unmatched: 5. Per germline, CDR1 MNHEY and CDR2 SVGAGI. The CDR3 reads CASSNPGLAGDEQYF. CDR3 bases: TGTGCCAGCAGTAACCCGGGACTAGCGGGAGACGAGCAGTACTTC.

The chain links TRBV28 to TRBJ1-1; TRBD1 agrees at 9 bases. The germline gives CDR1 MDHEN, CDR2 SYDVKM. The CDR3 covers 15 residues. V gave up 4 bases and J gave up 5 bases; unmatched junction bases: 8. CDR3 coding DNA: TGTGCCAGCAGTTCGACAGGGGGACGGGAAACTGAAGCTTTCTTT. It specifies CASSSTGGRETEAFF.

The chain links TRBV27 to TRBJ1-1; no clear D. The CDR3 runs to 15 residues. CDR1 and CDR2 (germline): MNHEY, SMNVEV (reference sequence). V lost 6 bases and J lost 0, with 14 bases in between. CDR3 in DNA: TGTGCCAGCAGCTCCCGGGTCCTAATGAACACTGAAGCTTTCTTT. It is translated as CASSSRVLMNTEAFF.

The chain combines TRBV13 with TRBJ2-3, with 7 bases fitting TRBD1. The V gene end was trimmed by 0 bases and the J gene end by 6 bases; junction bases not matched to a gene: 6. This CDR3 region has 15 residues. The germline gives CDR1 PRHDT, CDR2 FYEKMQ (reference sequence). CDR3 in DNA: TGTGCCAGCAGCTTAGGCAGGGGGTACGGGGATACGCAGTATTTT. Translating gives CASSLGRGYGDTQYF.

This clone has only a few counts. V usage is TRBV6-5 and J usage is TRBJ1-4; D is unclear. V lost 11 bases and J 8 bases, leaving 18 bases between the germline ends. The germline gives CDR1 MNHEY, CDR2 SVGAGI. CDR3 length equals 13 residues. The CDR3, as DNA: TGTGCCTCCCCGAGGGCAGGACGGGAAAAACTGTTTTTT. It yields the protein CASPRAGREKLFF.

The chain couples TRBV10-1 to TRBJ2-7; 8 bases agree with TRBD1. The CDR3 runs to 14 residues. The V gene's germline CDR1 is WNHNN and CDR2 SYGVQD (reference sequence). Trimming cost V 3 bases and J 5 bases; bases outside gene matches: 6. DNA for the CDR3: TGCGCCAGCAGTGAACCTGAACAGGGGGACGAGCAGTACTTC. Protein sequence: CASSEPEQGDEQYF.

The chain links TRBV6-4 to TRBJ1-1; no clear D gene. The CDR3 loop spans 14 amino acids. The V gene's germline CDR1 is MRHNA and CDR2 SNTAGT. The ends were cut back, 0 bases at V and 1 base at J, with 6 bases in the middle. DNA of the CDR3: TGTGCCAGCAGTGACTCCGGGGAGAACACTGAAGCTTTCTTT. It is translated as CASSDSGENTEAFF.

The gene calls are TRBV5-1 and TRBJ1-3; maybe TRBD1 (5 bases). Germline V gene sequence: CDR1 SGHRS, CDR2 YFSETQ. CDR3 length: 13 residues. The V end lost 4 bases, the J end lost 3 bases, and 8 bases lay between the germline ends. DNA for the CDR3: TGCGCCAGCAGCCCGCAGGGTGGAAACACCATATATTTT. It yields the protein CASSPQGGNTIYF.

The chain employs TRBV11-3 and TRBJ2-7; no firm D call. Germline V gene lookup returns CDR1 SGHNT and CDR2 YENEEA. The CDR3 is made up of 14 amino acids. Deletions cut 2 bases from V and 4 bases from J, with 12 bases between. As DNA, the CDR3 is TGTGCCAGCAGCTTAAATCGACTTTCATACGAGCAGTACTTC. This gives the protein CASSLNRLSYEQYF.

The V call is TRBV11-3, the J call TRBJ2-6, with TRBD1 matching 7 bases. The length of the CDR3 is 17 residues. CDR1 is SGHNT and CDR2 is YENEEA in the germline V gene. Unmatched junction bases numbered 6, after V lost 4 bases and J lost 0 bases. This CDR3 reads CASSSRTGNSGANVLTF. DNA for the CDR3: TGTGCCAGCAGCTCGAGGACAGGAAACTCTGGGGCCAACGTCCTGACTTTC.

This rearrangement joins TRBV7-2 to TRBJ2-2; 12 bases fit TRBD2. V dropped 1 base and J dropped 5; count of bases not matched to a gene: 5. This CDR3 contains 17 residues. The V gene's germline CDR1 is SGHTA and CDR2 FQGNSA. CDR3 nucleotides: TGTGCCAGCAGCTTAGGACTAGCGGGAGTATCAACCGGGGAGCTGTTTTTT. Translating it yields CASSLGLAGVSTGELFF.

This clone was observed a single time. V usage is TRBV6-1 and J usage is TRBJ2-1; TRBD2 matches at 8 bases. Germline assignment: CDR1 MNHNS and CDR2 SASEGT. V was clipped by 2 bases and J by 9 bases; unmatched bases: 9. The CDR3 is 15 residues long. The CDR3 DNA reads TGTGCCAGCAGTGAATCTGACGGGAGGGCCTCTGAGCAGTTCTTC. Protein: CASSESDGRASEQFF.